These 19 T cell receptor beta chains originate from one sample sequenced in a study of cytomegalovirus exposure and HLA in healthy donors. The PCR made use of 60 Vbeta and 13 Jbeta primers. Profiled with immunoSEQ multiplex PCR; TCRdb holds only in-frame clones, not every one. Seen here are about 180,000 clones, about 80% observed once, and the top ten hold over 2%. What was sequenced was PBMCs. The receptor source for this set is a man in his sixties in good health and CMV-seronegative.

The chain uses TRBV11-2 and TRBJ1-2; D is ambiguous. Germline V gene data show CDR1 as SGHAT and CDR2 as FQNNGV. There are 14 residues in the CDR3. Trimming pared 5 bases from V and 5 bases from J, leaving 15 bases between. The CDR3 loop reads CASSLGFGGYGYTF. The CDR3 nucleotides are TGTGCCAGCAGCCTAGGATTTGGAGGATATGGCTACACCTTC.

V is TRBV19 and J is TRBJ2-1; 7 bases are shared with TRBD2. CDR1 is LNHDA, CDR2 SQIVND, per germline (reference sequence). V lost 4 bases, J lost 6 bases, and 15 bases stayed unmatched. CDR3 length equals 17 residues. CDR3 DNA: TGTGCCAGTAGTAGCCTGACTGGCGGGAGTCCCCGCAATGAGCAGTTCTTC. Its protein is CASSSLTGGSPRNEQFF.

This clone was detected only a few times. This chain uses TRBV4-2 with TRBJ2-1; 13 bases fit TRBD2. This CDR3 comprises 19 residues. Trimming removed 8 bases from V and 0 bases from J; junction bases left unmatched: 13. Germline V gives CDR1 LGHNA, CDR2 YNFKEQ. CDR3 nucleotides: TGTGCCAGCGCTGCAAGGGCACTAGCGGGGGGGAGCTCCTACAATGAGCAGTTCTTC. Translation: CASAARALAGGSSYNEQFF.

The chain uses TRBV25-1 and TRBJ2-1; 13 bases map to TRBD2. This CDR3 is 17 amino acids long. The V segment lost 2 bases and the J segment 4 bases; nucleotides outside the gene matches: 5. Germline-derived CDR1 and CDR2 are MGHDK and SYGVNS. As DNA, the CDR3 is TGTGCCAGCAGTGAAGAGACTAGCGGGAGGCTTTACAATGAGCAGTTCTTC. It is translated as CASSEETSGRLYNEQFF.

This clone has only a few counts. This chain links TRBV10-1 with TRBJ2-7; 8 bases are a match to TRBD2. CDR1 WNHNN and CDR2 SYGVQD come from the germline V gene (reference sequence). The CDR3 extends over 16 amino acids. V was pared by 1 base and J by 3 bases, with 8 bases of the junction left unmatched. The chain's CDR3 is CASSELGTSRFYEQYF. The CDR3 nucleotides are TGCGCCAGCAGTGAGTTGGGGACTAGTAGATTCTACGAGCAGTACTTC.

The gene calls are TRBV5-5 and TRBJ2-5; D unresolved. Deletions cut 3 bases from V and 5 bases from J, with 17 bases between. This CDR3 region has 15 residues. The V gene's germline CDR1 is SGHKS and CDR2 YYEKEE (reference sequence). CDR3 bases: TGTGCCAGCAGCTCGAATCCGACACCTACGGAGACCCAGTACTTC. Protein sequence: CASSSNPTPTETQYF. The full variable domain, with the rest looked up from reference TRBV5-5 and TRBJ2-5, is DAGVTQSPTHLIKTRGQQVTLRCSPISGHKSVSWYQQVLGQGPQFIFQYYEKEERGRGNFPDRFSARQFPNYSSELNVNALLLGDSALYLCASSSNPTPTETQYFGPGTRLLVL.

The chain's CDR3 is CAISVGGTLSPFF. The CDR3 bases are TGTGCCATCAGTGTGGGGGGGACTTTATCTCCTTTCTTT. V is TRBV10-3 and J is TRBJ1-1; the D gene is possibly TRBD1 (5 bases). CDR3 length: 13 residues. V lost 4 bases, J lost 12 bases, and 18 bases lay in between. Germline V gene data show CDR1 as ENHRY and CDR2 as SYGVKD.

This chain connects TRBV5-4 to TRBJ2-1, with a tentative D call TRBD1 (6 bases). This CDR3 comprises 14 residues. Germline CDR1 SGHNT, CDR2 YYREEE (reference sequence). With 1 base removed from V and 8 bases from J, the gap between germline ends came to 13 bases. CDR3: CASSLLGAGYEQFF. The DNA for the CDR3 is TGTGCCAGCAGCTTGTTGGGGGCTGGGTATGAGCAGTTCTTC.

The chain recombines TRBV4-3 with TRBJ2-5, with unresolved D. The CDR3 is 15 amino acids. The V gene's germline CDR1 is LGHNA and CDR2 YSLEER. The V and J ends lost 1 base and 1 base respectively, with 10 bases between them. The CDR3 protein is CASSQGTASQETQYF. CDR3 nucleotides: TGCGCCAGCAGCCAAGGCACAGCCTCCCAAGAGACCCAGTACTTC.

The chain uses TRBV19 and TRBJ2-2; a possible D gene is TRBD1 (6 bases). Deletions cut 4 bases from V and 1 base from J, with 10 bases between. CDR1 and CDR2 from the germline V gene are LNHDA and SQIVND (reference sequence). The CDR3 runs to 15 residues. DNA of the CDR3: TGTGCCAGTAGTACCGCGACAGGGAACACCGGGGAGCTGTTTTTT. Encoded protein: CASSTATGNTGELFF. Combining the CDR3 with reference TRBV19 and TRBJ2-2 gives the whole variable domain DGGITQSPKYLFRKEGQNVTLSCEQNLNHDAMYWYRQDPGQGLRLIYYSQIVNDFQKGDIAEGYSVSREKKESFPLTVTSAQKNPTAFYLCASSTATGNTGELFFGEGSRLTVL.

This chain links TRBV4-3 with TRBJ2-7, with D perhaps TRBD1 (6 bases). The CDR3 sequence is 15 residues long. CDR1 LGHNA and CDR2 YSLEER come from the germline V gene. V was clipped by 1 base and J by 1 base, with 11 bases between them. The CDR3 loop is CASSQGRTASYEQYF. CDR3 sequence (DNA): TGCGCCAGCAGCCAAGGAAGGACAGCTTCCTACGAGCAGTACTTC.

The V and J genes are TRBV7-6 and TRBJ2-5; 12 nucleotides align to TRBD2. CDR1 SGHVS and CDR2 FNYEAQ come from the germline V gene. V gave up 5 bases and J gave up 5 bases; unmatched junction bases: 6. This CDR3 spans 15 amino acids. In nucleotides, the CDR3 is TGTGCCAGCAGCCCGCTAGCGGGAGGGAGCGAGACCCAGTACTTC. Its protein product is CASSPLAGGSETQYF. The complete variable domain, with remaining parts taken from reference TRBV7-6 and TRBJ2-5, reads GAGVSQSPRYKVTKRGQDVALRCDPISGHVSLYWYRQALGQGPEFLTYFNYEAQQDKSGLPNDRFSAERPEGSISTLTIQRTEQRDSAMYRCASSPLAGGSETQYFGPGTRLLVL.

This chain joins TRBV5-1 and TRBJ2-7, with 7 bases matching TRBD1. Germline CDR1 and CDR2: SGHRS and YFSETQ. The junction had 11 bases not matched to a gene; V was cut back by 4 bases and J by 4 bases. The length of the CDR3 is 15 residues. For the CDR3, the DNA is TGCGCCAGCAGCGGTTCAGGGGGTAAGCAATACGAGCAGTACTTC. Translated, it gives CASSGSGGKQYEQYF.

CDR3 in amino acids: CASRINGQHYGYTF. CDR3 nucleotide sequence: TGTGCCAGCAGGATAAACGGACAGCACTATGGCTACACCTTC. This chain connects TRBV2 to TRBJ1-2; D is perhaps TRBD1 (6 bases). CDR1 and CDR2 (germline): SNHLY, FYNNEI. The CDR3 contains 14 residues. V lost 6 bases to trimming and J lost 3 bases, with 14 bases between them.

This clone was counted only a few times. This chain uses TRBV5-1 with TRBJ2-2, with 15 bases matching TRBD2. CDR1 is SGHRS, CDR2 YFSETQ, per germline. The length of the CDR3 is 19 residues. V shed 3 bases and J 1 base; nucleotides not matched to a gene: 7. CDR3 loop: CASSSKMGLAGGNTGELFF. CDR3 in DNA: TGCGCCAGCAGCTCGAAGATGGGACTAGCGGGAGGGAACACCGGGGAGCTGTTTTTT.

The chain recombines TRBV4-1 with TRBJ1-6; D perhaps matches TRBD1 (6 bases). Germline CDR1 is MGHRA and CDR2 is YSYEKL. V lost 0 bases and J lost 4, with 7 bases in between. CDR3 length equals 15 residues. The chain's CDR3 is CASSQDQGYNSPLHF. The CDR3 DNA sequence: TGCGCCAGCAGCCAAGACCAGGGGTATAATTCACCCCTCCACTTT.

The chain uses TRBV29-1 and TRBJ2-3, with 8 bases matching TRBD2. Germline loops: CDR1 SQVTM, CDR2 ANQGSEA. This CDR3 has 14 amino acids. Germline trimming cut 7 bases from V and 2 bases from J; bases unmatched to any gene: 8. CDR3 sequence (DNA): TGCAGCGGGGGTCGGGAGGGCCTCACAGATACGCAGTATTTT. Its translation is CSGGREGLTDTQYF.

In this sample, this clone turned up many times. V is TRBV6-6 and J is TRBJ1-1; D is undetermined. Trimming removed 5 bases from V and 3 bases from J, with 10 bases in between. CDR1 is MNHNY, CDR2 SVGAGI, per germline (reference sequence). The CDR3 is 13 residues long. In DNA form, the CDR3 reads TGTGCCAGCAGTCGGACGGAGGACACTGAAGCTTTCTTT. The encoded protein is CASSRTEDTEAFF.

This chain uses TRBV7-2 with TRBJ1-5; 7 nucleotides match TRBD1. V lost 2 bases to trimming and J lost 2 bases; unmatched junction nucleotides: 0. Germline assignment: CDR1 SGHTA and CDR2 FQGNSA. The CDR3 sequence is 14 residues long. CDR3 coding DNA: TGTGCCAGCAGCTTACAGGGGGGCAATCAGCCCCAGCATTTT. It translates to CASSLQGGNQPQHF.